Listed below are T cell receptor beta chains from one sample, sequenced in a study of preoperative IRX-2 immunotherapy in early breast cancer. Sequenced by immunoSEQ multiplex PCR; TCRdb stores in-frame clones only, minus some. The sample carries fewer than 70,000 clones, 94% recorded once. This sample was gathered from a patient treated with IRX-2 immunotherapy. Receptors originate from a human donor with breast cancer. Both conserved end residues are trimmed from each CDR3. The order of the fields is D gene, clone size, V gene, CDR3 protein. The D gene is left open where the match is weak. Where a row states a size, it is once, few, many or the class of an expanded clone; other rows omit it.

. | . | TRBV5-1 | ASSLEFSGWGTDTQY
TRBD2 | . | TRBV7-3 | ASSITGAGGEQF
TRBD2 | . | TRBV27 | ASSSWTSGNNEQF
. | . | TRBV27 | ASSLLAGASIYEQY
. | . | TRBV11-3 | ASSHQNTGEAF
. | . | TRBV30 | AWSNPENPQY
TRBD1 | . | TRBV11-2 | ASSLAVAGTGGEKLF
TRBD1 | . | TRBV18 | ASSHNDRGRTEAF
TRBD1 | once | TRBV28 | ASRISGTGVGYT
TRBD1 | . | TRBV30 | AWTQIPGQVSGELF
TRBD2 | . | TRBV4-2 | ASSQGGWGGVVEQY
. | . | TRBV28 | ASSLWGGMDGYT
TRBD1 | . | TRBV2 | ASSQGAGDTQY
. | . | TRBV28 | ASSLPPGNTEAF
. | . | TRBV28 | ASSPGLHYSYEQY
. | . | TRBV7-9 | ASSLFGGVEAF
TRBD1 | few | TRBV18 | ASSPTYRGEGYT
. | . | TRBV15 | ATSRDGGNQETQY
TRBD2 | . | TRBV6-4 | ASRASGGNEQF
. | . | TRBV11-2 | ASSFWGIGSSDEQF
TRBD2 | . | TRBV27 | ASSFLAGGITDTQY
TRBD1 | . | TRBV7-2 | ASSLALPGQGAHTGELF
TRBD2 | . | TRBV9 | ASSVAGASGTYEQY
TRBD1 | . | TRBV9 | ASSATGTGANVLT
TRBD2 | once | TRBV6-1 | ASSVSLAGGTNEQF
TRBD1 | . | TRBV2 | ASRPDRGNAEAF
TRBD2 | . | TRBV7-9 | ASSPATGGADTQY
. | few | TRBV2 | ASREQGDGYT
. | few | TRBV9 | ASSPDESWVTEAF
. | . | TRBV5-8 | ASELLLSSEKLF
TRBD1 | . | TRBV5-1 | ASSLSSGTGYGYT
TRBD1 | . | TRBV7-2 | ASSLRTGVTYEQY
TRBD2 | once | TRBV28 | ASSFFPTSGRKKTQY
. | . | TRBV28 | ASTAGGITEAF
. | . | TRBV28 | ASRSTEAYEQY
. | . | TRBV28 | ASRTASYNEQF
TRBD1 | . | TRBV28 | ASSSPRTGIGYT
. | . | TRBV9 | ASSVVPATTSYNEQF